This TCR beta chain was captured in a study of shared clonotypes between healthy human individuals. Study overall: A couple of women and three men aged 18 to 49 made up the donors.

Germline V gene sequence: CDR1 MDHEN, CDR2 SYDVKM. The CDR3 covers 15 residues. Losses at the gene ends were 5 bases for V and 6 bases for J; bases not matched to a gene: 12. General study results and limits: The sampled material consisted only of blood, and tissue repertoires are likely to differ. A handful of donors shared about 5% of their naive CD4 clonotypes.

As for this clone: Its antigen is unidentified.

Every immunoSEQ plate was one replicate of a subset's evenly spread DNA. Repertoires were generated with immunoSEQ multiplex PCR, while TCRdb's copy carries only in-frame clones and drops some. The repertoire holds about 1.1 million clones, with approximately 78% as singletons. This TCR was recovered from a man between 18 and 35 years old in good health. Some clones in this sample may be carry-over from other donors' samples. The V and J genes are TRBV28 and TRBJ1-1, with 7 bases matching TRBD1. The specimen sequenced was memory CD4+ T cells from PBMCs. The subset was: CD45RA-negative fraction. In DNA form, the CDR3 reads TGTGCCAGCAGTCAGCCAATGACAGGGTTCGCTGAAGCTTTCTTT. It encodes CASSQPMTGFAEAFF.